The rows below give T cell receptor beta chains drawn from one sample of a study of blood T cell repertoires in COVID-19. Profiled with immunoSEQ multiplex PCR; TCRdb holds only in-frame clones, not every one. Of about 320,000 clones detected, around 80% appear once; the ten largest clones hold 0.95% to 1.5%. Sequencing was carried out using peripheral blood. The source is a woman between 50 and 59 years old with acute or convalescent COVID-19. Both conserved end residues are part of each CDR3. The D gene is left open where the match is weak.

j_call	v_call	d_call	cdr3_nt	cdr3_aa
TRBJ1-1	TRBV24-1	TRBD1	TGTGCCACCAGTGATAAAGACAGGGGACTTGAGGCTTTCTTT	CATSDKDRGLEAFF
TRBJ2-3	TRBV5-6	TRBD1	TGTGCCAGCAGCTTAGGACAGGGGAGGGATACGCAGTATTTT	CASSLGQGRDTQYF
TRBJ2-2	TRBV5-1	NA	TGCGCCAGCAGCCCACAGGGAGCCGGGGAGCTGTTTTTT	CASSPQGAGELFF
TRBJ2-2	TRBV6-5	NA	TGTGCCAGCAAGGGGGGGCTTGGGACCGGGGAGCTGTTTTTT	CASKGGLGTGELFF
TRBJ2-6	TRBV27	NA	TGTGCCAGCAGTTCCAGGGGCACTGGGGCCAACGTCCTGACTTTC	CASSSRGTGANVLTF
TRBJ2-5	TRBV7-2	TRBD1	TGTGCCAGCAGCTCCACCGGGACAGGGATAGAGACCCAGTACTTC	CASSSTGTGIETQYF
TRBJ2-1	TRBV9	TRBD2	TGTGCCAGCAGCGTGGGTGAGGGGCGTCTAGCGGGGAGTAATGAGCAGTTCTTC	CASSVGEGRLAGSNEQFF
TRBJ1-2	TRBV19	TRBD1	TGTGCCAGTAGTATTAGGGGGGACAGGGGATATGGCTACACCTTC	CASSIRGDRGYGYTF
TRBJ2-5	TRBV5-1	NA	TGCGCCAGCAGCTTTAGAGAGACCCAGTACTTC	CASSFRETQYF
TRBJ1-6	TRBV10-3	TRBD1	TGTGCCATCAGAGACAGGGAAAATTCACCCCTCCACTTT	CAIRDRENSPLHF
TRBJ1-3	TRBV4-1	NA	TGCGCCAGCAGCCCCACTGGAAACACCATATATTTT	CASSPTGNTIYF
TRBJ2-1	TRBV19	TRBD1	TGTGCCAGTAGTACCACAGGGGGCCGCTCCTACAATGAGCAGTTCTTC	CASSTTGGRSYNEQFF
TRBJ1-2	TRBV6-5	NA	TGTGCCAGCAGTTACATGACAGCTTATGGCTACACCTTC	CASSYMTAYGYTF
TRBJ2-1	TRBV2	TRBD2	TGTGCCAGCAGTGAGCCTAGCGGGGGGGGGCAGTTCTTC	CASSEPSGGGQFF
TRBJ1-2	TRBV7-9	NA	TGTGCCAGCAGCTTAGTAACGAGGGCGAACTATGGCTACACCTTC	CASSLVTRANYGYTF
TRBJ1-1	TRBV5-1	TRBD1	TGCGCCAGCAGCCCCAGGGGGTTCAGGAGCACTGAAGCTTTCTTT	CASSPRGFRSTEAFF
TRBJ2-5	TRBV5-1	TRBD2	TGCGCCAGCAACTACTTAGCGGGAGAGGGTGAGACCCAGTACTTC	CASNYLAGEGETQYF
TRBJ1-2	TRBV10-3	TRBD1	TGTGCCATCAGCCGAGACAGGGATGGCTACACCTTC	CAISRDRDGYTF
TRBJ2-1	TRBV27	TRBD2	TGTGCCAGCAGTTTAGTTGCGGGGGGTTACAATGAGCAGTTCTTC	CASSLVAGGYNEQFF
TRBJ1-1	TRBV7-9	TRBD1	TGTGCCAGCAGCTCTACGCCCCGTTGGGACAGAGGCACCACTGAAGCTTTCTTT	CASSSTPRWDRGTTEAFF
TRBJ2-3	TRBV10-3	NA	TGTGCCATCAGTGAGGGTCTAGGGGTATATCCGCAGTATTTT	CAISEGLGVYPQYF
TRBJ2-1	TRBV4-1	TRBD2	TGCGCCAGCAGTCTGGAGGACAGGGAGAAGGCTAGCGGGAGGGCGGGGGAGCAGTTCTTC	CASSLEDREKASGRAGEQFF